The 11 T cell receptor beta chains below come from one sample, sequenced in a study of blood T cell repertoires in COVID-19. TCRdb's table, derived via immunoSEQ multiplex PCR, lists solely in-frame clones and lacks some. The sample carries approximately 290,000 clones, about nine tenths recorded once. The sample was peripheral blood. The receptor source for this set is a man aged 18 to 29 with active or convalescent COVID-19.

This clone was seen a single time. The chain is built from TRBV5-8 and TRBJ1-6; 8 bases fit TRBD1. Unmatched junction bases numbered 8, after V lost 3 bases and J lost 9 bases. The CDR3 is 15 amino acids. Germline lookup yields CDR1 SGHTS and CDR2 YDEGEE. Written as DNA, the CDR3 is TGTGCCAGCAGCTCCAGACAGGGGATGGGTTCACCCCTCCACTTT. As protein: CASSSRQGMGSPLHF.

V gene TRBV7-9 combines with J gene TRBJ2-1, with TRBD1 matching 8 bases. This CDR3 comprises 12 residues. Germline V gene data show CDR1 as SEHNR and CDR2 as FQNEAQ (reference sequence). DNA for the CDR3: TGTGAAACAGGGGGGACCTACAATGAGCAGTTCTTC. Protein: CETGGTYNEQFF.

This rearrangement joins TRBV5-6 to TRBJ1-5; D might be TRBD1 (5 bases). CDR1 is SGHDT, CDR2 YYEEEE, per germline. The CDR3 is 15 residues long. V was clipped by 4 bases and J by 1 base, with 12 bases between them. CDR3 region: CASSPRGGSNQPQHF. CDR3 nucleotides: TGTGCCAGCAGCCCCCGGGGGGGGAGCAATCAGCCCCAGCATTTT.

The chain combines TRBV6-5 with TRBJ2-1; 7 positions agree with TRBD2. The CDR3 consists of 13 residues. The V gene's germline CDR1 is MNHEY and CDR2 SVGAGI. V shed 8 bases and J 5 bases; nucleotides not matched to a gene: 6. CDR3 sequence reads: CASGGGFDNEQFF. The CDR3 region has the DNA TGTGCCAGCGGGGGGGGGTTCGACAATGAGCAGTTCTTC.

This CDR3 reads CASSLGQHSNQPQHF. DNA of the CDR3: TGTGCCAGCAGCTTGGGACAGCATAGCAATCAGCCCCAGCATTTT. V is TRBV5-8 and J is TRBJ1-5; the D gene is possibly TRBD1 (5 bases). CDR3 size: 15 residues. With 0 bases removed from V and 0 bases from J, the gap between germline ends came to 7 bases. CDR1 is SGHTS, CDR2 YDEGEE, per germline.

J is TRBJ2-1 and V is TRBV7-6; TRBD2 aligns across 8 bases. The CDR3 totals 13 residues. The V gene end was trimmed by 5 bases and the J gene end by 14 bases; junction bases not matched to a gene: 11. CDR1 SGHVS and CDR2 FNYEAQ come from the germline V gene. CDR3 loop: CASSDGGGRSKFF. The CDR3 DNA sequence: TGTGCCAGCAGCGACGGTGGCGGGAGGAGCAAGTTCTTC. The variable domain in full, completed from reference TRBV7-6 and TRBJ2-1, reads GAGVSQSPRYKVTKRGQDVALRCDPISGHVSLYWYRQALGQGPEFLTYFNYEAQQDKSGLPNDRFSAERPEGSISTLTIQRTEQRDSAMYRCASSDGGGRSKFFGPGTRLTVL.

This rearrangement joins TRBV6-5 to TRBJ1-2; no clear D gene. The length of the CDR3 is 15 residues. From germline, CDR1 is MNHEY and CDR2 SVGAGI. V lost 0 bases and J 4 bases, leaving 12 bases between the germline ends. The CDR3 coding sequence is TGTGCCAGCAGTTACTCGCAGTCGGGGATCTATGGCTACACCTTC. Protein sequence: CASSYSQSGIYGYTF.

The V gene is TRBV11-3, the J gene TRBJ2-1, with TRBD2 as a possible D gene (7 bases). Germline CDR1 SGHNT, CDR2 YENEEA. The CDR3 covers 15 residues. V was clipped by 1 base and J by 8 bases, with 15 bases between them. CDR3 DNA: TGTGCCAGCAGCTTAGTTGGGGGGGCTAGGTATGAGCAGTTCTTC. Protein: CASSLVGGARYEQFF.

The chain combines TRBV10-2 with TRBJ1-6, with TRBD1 identical over 7 bases. V lost 9 bases and J lost 0; bases outside the gene matches: 5. The CDR3 spans 15 residues. CDR1 is WSHSY, CDR2 SAAADI, per germline. The CDR3 region has the DNA TGCGCCAGGTGGGACAGATGCTCCTATAATTCACCCCTCCACTTT. Translated: CARWDRCSYNSPLHF.

The chain recombines TRBV18 with TRBJ2-3; 8 bases fit TRBD2. This CDR3 comprises 16 residues. Per the germline V gene, CDR1 is KGHSH and CDR2 is LQKENI. V lost 0 bases to trimming and J lost 2 bases; unmatched junction nucleotides: 4. This chain's CDR3 is CASSPPSGAITDTQYF. Written as DNA, the CDR3 is TGTGCCAGCTCACCACCTAGCGGGGCGATCACAGATACGCAGTATTTT.

The rearrangement links TRBV7-9 to TRBJ1-1, with TRBD1 as a possible D gene (5 bases). Trimming stripped 4 bases from V and 6 bases from J, with 6 bases between. From germline, CDR1 is SEHNR and CDR2 FQNEAQ (reference sequence). This CDR3 comprises 11 residues. CDR3 region: CASSSGPEAFF. The CDR3 region has the DNA TGTGCCAGCAGCTCAGGGCCTGAAGCTTTCTTT. Complete variable domain (other parts from reference TRBV7-9 and TRBJ1-1): DTGVSQNPRHKITKRGQNVTFRCDPISEHNRLYWYRQTLGQGPEFLTYFQNEAQLEKSRLLSDRFSAERPKGSFSTLEIQRTEQGDSAMYLCASSSGPEAFFGQGTRLTVV.